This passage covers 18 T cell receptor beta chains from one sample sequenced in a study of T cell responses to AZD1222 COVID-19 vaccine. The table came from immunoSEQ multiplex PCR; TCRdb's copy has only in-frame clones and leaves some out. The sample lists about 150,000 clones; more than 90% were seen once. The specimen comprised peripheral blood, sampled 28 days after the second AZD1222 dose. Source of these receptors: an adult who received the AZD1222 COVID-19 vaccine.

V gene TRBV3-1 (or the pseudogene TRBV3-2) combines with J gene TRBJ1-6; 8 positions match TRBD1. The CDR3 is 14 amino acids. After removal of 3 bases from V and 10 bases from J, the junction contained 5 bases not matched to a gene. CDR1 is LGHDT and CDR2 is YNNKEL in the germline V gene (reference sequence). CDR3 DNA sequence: TGTGCCAGCAGCCAGGACAGGGACGACTCACCCCTCCACTTT. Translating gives CASSQDRDDSPLHF.

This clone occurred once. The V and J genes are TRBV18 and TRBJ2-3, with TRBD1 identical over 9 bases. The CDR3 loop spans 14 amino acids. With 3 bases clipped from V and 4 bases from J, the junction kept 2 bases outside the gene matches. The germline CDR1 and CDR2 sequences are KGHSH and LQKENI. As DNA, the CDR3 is TGTGCCAGCTCACCGGGACAGGGTCCAGATACGCAGTATTTT. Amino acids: CASSPGQGPDTQYF.

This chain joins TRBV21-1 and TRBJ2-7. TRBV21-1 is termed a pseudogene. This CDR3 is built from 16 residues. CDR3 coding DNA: TGTGCCAGCAGCAATAGGGTTCGGGTGCCTTTCGGCGAGCAGTACTTC. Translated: CASSNRVRVPFGEQYF.

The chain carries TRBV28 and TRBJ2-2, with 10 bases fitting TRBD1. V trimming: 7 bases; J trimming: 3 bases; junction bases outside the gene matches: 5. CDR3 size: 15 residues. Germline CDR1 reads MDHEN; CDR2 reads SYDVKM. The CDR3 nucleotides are TGTGCCAGCAAGCTAGACAGGGGGCACACCGGGGAGCTGTTTTTT. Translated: CASKLDRGHTGELFF.

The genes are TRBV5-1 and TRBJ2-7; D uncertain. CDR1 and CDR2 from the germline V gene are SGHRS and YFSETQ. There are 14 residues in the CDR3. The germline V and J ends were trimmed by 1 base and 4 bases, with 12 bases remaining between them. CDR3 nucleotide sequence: TGCGCCAGCAGCTTGACAGAGACCCGTTACGAGCAGTACTTC. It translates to CASSLTETRYEQYF.

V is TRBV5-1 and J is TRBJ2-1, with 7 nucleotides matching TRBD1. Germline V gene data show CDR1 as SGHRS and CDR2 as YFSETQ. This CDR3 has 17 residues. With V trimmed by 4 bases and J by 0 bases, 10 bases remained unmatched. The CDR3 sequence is CASSRHRQGTSYNEQFF. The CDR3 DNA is TGCGCCAGCAGCCGCCACCGACAGGGAACCTCCTACAATGAGCAGTTCTTC.

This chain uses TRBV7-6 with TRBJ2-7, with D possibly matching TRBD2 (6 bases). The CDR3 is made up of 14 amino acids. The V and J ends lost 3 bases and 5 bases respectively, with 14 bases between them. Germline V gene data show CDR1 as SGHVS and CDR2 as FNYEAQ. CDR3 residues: CASSFRRGKDEQYF. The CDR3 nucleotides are TGTGCCAGCAGCTTTCGGCGGGGAAAAGACGAGCAGTACTTC.

The CDR3 coding sequence is TGTGCCAGCAGCTTTCCCAGGACAGGGAGGAACGAGCAGTACTTC. Its protein product is CASSFPRTGRNEQYF. This rearrangement joins TRBV7-8 to TRBJ2-7; 8 nucleotides align to TRBD1. The trim removed 3 bases at V and 5 bases at J, leaving 9 bases unmatched. The germline gives CDR1 SGHVS, CDR2 FQNEAQ. The CDR3 is 15 amino acids. The full variable domain, rest sourced from reference TRBV7-8 and TRBJ2-7, is GAGVSQSPRYKVAKRGQDVALRCDPISGHVSLFWYQQALGQGPEFLTYFQNEAQLDKSGLPSDRFFAERPEGSVSTLKIQRTQQEDSAVYLCASSFPRTGRNEQYFGPGTRLTVT.

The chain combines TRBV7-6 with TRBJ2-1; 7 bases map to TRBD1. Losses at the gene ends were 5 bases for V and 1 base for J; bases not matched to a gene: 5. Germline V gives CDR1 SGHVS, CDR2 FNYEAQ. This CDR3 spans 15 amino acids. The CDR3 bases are TGTGCCAGCAGCCGTACAGGGGTTTCCTACAATGAGCAGTTCTTC. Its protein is CASSRTGVSYNEQFF.

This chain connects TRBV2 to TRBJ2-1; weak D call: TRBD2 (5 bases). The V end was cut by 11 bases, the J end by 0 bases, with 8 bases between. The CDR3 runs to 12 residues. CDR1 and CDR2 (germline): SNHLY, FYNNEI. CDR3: CAEGSSYNEQFF. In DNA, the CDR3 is TGTGCCGAAGGGAGCTCCTACAATGAGCAGTTCTTC.

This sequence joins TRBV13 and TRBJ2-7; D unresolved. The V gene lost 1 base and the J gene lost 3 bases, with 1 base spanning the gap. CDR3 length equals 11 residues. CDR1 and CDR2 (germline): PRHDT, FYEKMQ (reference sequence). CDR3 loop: CASSLDYEQYF. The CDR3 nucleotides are TGTGCCAGCAGCTTAGACTACGAGCAGTACTTC.

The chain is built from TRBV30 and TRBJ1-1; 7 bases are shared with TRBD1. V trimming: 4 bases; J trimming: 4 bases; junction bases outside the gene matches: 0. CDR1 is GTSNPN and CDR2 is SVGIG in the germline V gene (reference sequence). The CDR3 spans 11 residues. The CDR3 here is CAWNRGTEAFF. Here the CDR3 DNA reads TGTGCCTGGAACAGGGGCACTGAAGCTTTCTTT.

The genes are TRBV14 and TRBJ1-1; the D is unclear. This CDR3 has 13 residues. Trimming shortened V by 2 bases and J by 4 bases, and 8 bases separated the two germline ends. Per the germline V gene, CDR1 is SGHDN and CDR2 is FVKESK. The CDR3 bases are TGTGCCAGCAGCCAATTCCTGGGCACTGAAGCTTTCTTT. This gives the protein CASSQFLGTEAFF.

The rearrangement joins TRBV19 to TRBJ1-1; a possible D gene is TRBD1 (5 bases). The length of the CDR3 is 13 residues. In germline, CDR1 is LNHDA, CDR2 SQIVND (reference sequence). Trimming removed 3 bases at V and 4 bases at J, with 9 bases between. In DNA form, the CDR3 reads TGTGCCAGTAGTATTAAGACAGCCACTGAAGCTTTCTTT. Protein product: CASSIKTATEAFF.

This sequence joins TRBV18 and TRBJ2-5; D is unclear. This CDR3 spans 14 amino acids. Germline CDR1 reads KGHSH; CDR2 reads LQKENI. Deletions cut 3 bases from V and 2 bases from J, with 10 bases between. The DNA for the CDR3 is TGTGCCAGCTCACCGGCAGGACGACAAGAGACCCAGTACTTC. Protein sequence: CASSPAGRQETQYF.

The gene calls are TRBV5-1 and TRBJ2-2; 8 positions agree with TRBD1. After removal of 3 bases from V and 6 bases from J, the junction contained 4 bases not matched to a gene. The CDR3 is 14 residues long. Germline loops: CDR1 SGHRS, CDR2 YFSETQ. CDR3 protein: CASSSQTGAGELFF. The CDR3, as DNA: TGCGCCAGCAGCTCCCAGACAGGGGCCGGGGAGCTGTTTTTT.

The CDR3 here is CASSAVRPVGYEQYF. The DNA of the CDR3 is TGTGCCAGCAGTGCGGTACGCCCCGTAGGCTACGAGCAGTACTTC. The V gene is TRBV2, the J gene TRBJ2-7; D unresolved. Germline lookup yields CDR1 SNHLY and CDR2 FYNNEI. V lost 4 bases, J lost 3 bases, and 16 bases lay in between. The CDR3 runs to 15 residues.

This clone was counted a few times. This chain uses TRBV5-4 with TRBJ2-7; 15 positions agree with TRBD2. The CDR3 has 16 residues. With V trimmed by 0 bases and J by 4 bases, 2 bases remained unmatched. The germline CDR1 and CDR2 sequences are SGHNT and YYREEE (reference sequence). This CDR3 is CASSLVGLAGGYEQYF. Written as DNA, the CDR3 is TGTGCCAGCAGCTTGGTCGGACTAGCGGGGGGGTACGAGCAGTACTTC.